This T cell receptor (beta chain) came from a study of blood T cell repertoires in COVID-19. CDR3 length: 16 residues. Per germline, CDR1 SGHRS and CDR2 YFSETQ. V dropped 4 bases and J dropped 4 bases, with 20 bases sitting between them. This clone came up a few times. The assay was immunoSEQ multiplex PCR, and TCRdb's table has in-frame clones only and misses some. Of a few hundred thousand clones in the sample, roughly 86% are singletons; the top ten hold more than 1%. This sequence originates from a human donor with acute or convalescent COVID-19. The donor label of this sample is uncertain. The chain couples TRBV5-1 to TRBJ1-2; a weak D match, TRBD1 (6 bases). Sequenced material: peripheral blood. The CDR3, as DNA: TGCGCCAGCAGCCTCAGCCCACGGACAGCAGGCTATGGCTACACCTTC. Translated, it gives CASSLSPRTAGYGYTF.